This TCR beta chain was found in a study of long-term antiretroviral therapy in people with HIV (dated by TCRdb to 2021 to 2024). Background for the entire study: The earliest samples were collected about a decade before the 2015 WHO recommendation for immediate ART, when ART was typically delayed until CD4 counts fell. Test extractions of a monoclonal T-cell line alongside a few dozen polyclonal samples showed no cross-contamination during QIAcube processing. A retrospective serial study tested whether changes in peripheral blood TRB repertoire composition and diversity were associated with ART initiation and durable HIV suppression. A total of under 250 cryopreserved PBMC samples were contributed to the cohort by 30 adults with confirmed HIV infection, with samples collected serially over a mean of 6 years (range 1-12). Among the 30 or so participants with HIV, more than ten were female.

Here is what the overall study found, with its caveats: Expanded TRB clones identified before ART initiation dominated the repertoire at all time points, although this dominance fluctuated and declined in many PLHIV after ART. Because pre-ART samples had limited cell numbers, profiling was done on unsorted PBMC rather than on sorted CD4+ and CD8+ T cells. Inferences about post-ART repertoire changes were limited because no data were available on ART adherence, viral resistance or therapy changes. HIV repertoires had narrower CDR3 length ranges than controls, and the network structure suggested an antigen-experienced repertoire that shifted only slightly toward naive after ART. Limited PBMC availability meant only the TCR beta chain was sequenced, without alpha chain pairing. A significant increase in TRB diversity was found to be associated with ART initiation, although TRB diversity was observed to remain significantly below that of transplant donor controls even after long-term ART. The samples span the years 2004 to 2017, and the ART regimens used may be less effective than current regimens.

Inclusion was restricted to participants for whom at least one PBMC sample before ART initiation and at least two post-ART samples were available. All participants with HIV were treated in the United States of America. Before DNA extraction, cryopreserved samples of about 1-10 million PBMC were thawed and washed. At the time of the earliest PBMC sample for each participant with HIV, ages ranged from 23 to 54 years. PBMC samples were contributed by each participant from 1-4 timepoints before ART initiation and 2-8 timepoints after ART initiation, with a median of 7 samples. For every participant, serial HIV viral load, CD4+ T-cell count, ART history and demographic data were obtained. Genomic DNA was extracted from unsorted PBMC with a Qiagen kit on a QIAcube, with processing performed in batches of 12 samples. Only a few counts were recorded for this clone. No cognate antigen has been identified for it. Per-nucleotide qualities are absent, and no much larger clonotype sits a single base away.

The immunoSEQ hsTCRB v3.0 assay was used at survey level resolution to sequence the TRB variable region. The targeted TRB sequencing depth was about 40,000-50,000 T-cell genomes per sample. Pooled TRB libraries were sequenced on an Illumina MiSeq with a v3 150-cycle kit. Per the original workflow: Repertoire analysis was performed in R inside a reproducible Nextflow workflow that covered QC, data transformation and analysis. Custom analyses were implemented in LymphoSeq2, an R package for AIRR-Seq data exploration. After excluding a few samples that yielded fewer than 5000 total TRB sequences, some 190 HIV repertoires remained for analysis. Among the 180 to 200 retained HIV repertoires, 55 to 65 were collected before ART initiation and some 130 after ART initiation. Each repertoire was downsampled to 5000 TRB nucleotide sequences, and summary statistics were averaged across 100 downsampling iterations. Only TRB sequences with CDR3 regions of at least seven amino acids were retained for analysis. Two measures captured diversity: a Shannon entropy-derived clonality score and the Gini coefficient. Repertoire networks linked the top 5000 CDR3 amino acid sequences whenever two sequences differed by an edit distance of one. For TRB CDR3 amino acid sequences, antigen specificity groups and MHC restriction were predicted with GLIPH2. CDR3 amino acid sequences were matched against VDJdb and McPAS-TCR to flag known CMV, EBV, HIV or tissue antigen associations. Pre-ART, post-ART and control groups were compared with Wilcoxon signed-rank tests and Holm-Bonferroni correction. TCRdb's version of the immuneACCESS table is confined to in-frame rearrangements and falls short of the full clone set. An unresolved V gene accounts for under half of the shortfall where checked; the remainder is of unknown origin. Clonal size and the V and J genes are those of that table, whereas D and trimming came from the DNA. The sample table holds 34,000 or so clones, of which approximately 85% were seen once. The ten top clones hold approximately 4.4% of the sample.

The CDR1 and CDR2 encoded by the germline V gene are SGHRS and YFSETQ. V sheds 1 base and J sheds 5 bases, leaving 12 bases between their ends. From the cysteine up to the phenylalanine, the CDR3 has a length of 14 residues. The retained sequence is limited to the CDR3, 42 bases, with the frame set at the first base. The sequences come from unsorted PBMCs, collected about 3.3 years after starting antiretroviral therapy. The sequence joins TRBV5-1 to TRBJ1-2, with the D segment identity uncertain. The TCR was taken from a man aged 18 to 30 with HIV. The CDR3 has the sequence CASSLLGFFYGYTF. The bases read TGCGCCAGCAGCTTGTTAGGATTTTTTTATGGCTACACCTTC.